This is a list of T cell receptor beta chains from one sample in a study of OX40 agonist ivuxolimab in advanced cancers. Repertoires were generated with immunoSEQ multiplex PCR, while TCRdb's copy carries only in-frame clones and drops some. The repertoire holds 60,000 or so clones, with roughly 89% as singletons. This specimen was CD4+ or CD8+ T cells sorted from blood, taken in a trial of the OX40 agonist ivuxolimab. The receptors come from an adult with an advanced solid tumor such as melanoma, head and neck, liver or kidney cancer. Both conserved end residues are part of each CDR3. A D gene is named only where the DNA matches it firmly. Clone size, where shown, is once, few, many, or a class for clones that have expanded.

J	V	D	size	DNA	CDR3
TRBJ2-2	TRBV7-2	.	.	TGTGCCAGCAGCTCCTGGGGGAGGGGGAGGACCGGGGAGCTGTTTTTT	CASSSWGRGRTGELFF
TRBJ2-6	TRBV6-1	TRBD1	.	TGTGCCAGCAGTGGGGACAGCTCTGGGGCCAACGTCCTGACTTTC	CASSGDSSGANVLTF
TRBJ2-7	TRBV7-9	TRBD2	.	TGTGCCAGCAGCTCCAAATTGTCTAGCGGGGCGGCCTACGAGCAGTACTTC	CASSSKLSSGAAYEQYF
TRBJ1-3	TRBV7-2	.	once	TGTGCCAGCAGCTTAGTCCCGCCAGGGAGCTCTGGAAACACCATATATTTT	CASSLVPPGSSGNTIYF
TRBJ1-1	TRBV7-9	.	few	TGTGCCAGCAGCCCTAGACAAAACACTGAAGCTTTCTTT	CASSPRQNTEAFF
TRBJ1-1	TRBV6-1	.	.	TGTGCCAGCAGAACTCGACAATTAAACACTGAAGCTTTCTTT	CASRTRQLNTEAFF
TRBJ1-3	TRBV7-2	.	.	TGTGCCAGCAGCTTAGTATATGGGGGAGGGACTGGAAACACCATATATTTT	CASSLVYGGGTGNTIYF
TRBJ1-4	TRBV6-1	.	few	TGTGCCAGCAGTGAACGGGGGGGCCGGGCTAATGAAAAACTGTTTTTT	CASSERGGRANEKLFF
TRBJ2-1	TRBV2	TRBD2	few	TGTGCCAGCAAAATAGCGGGACTAGGTGAGCAGTTCTTC	CASKIAGLGEQFF
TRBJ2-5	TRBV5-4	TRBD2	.	TGTGCCAGCAGCTTTGGGGTAGCGGGAGTTCTAGAGACCCAGTACTTC	CASSFGVAGVLETQYF
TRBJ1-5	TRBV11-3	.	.	TGTGCCAGCAGCTCCCGGGACTTCCATGGGGGCAATCAGCCCCAGCATTTT	CASSSRDFHGGNQPQHF
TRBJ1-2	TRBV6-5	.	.	TGTGCCAGCAGTTACGGGGGAGTAACTAACTATGGCTACACCTTC	CASSYGGVTNYGYTF
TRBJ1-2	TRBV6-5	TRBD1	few	TGTGCCAGCAGCCCTGGGACAGGGGTTGGCTACACCTTC	CASSPGTGVGYTF
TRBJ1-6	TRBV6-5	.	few	TGTGCCAGCAGGCGGGGGACGGCCGATTCACCCCTCCACTTT	CASRRGTADSPLHF
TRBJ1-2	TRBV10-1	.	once	TGCGCCAGCAGTGCTCGGCAGAAGCTCAACTATGGCTACACCTTC	CASSARQKLNYGYTF
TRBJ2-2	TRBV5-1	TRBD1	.	TGCGCCAGCAGCCCGGGACAGGACACCGGGGAGCTGTTTTTT	CASSPGQDTGELFF
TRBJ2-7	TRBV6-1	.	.	TGTGCCAGCAGTGAATATAGTTTCCTGCAGTACTTC	CASSEYSFLQYF
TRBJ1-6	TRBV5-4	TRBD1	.	TGTGCCAGCAGCTTTTCAGGGGGAAATTCACCCCTCCACTTT	CASSFSGGNSPLHF
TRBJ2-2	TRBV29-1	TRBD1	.	TGCAGCGTTGATAGGGCAGGGGGCACCGGGGAGCTGTTTTTT	CSVDRAGGTGELFF
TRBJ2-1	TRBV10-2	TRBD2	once	TGCGCCAGCAGTGAGCCCCTGTCCGGGGGGGCCGATGAGCAGTTCTTC	CASSEPLSGGADEQFF
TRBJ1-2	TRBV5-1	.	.	TGCGCCAGCACCGTGGACACTAACTATGGCTACACCTTC	CASTVDTNYGYTF
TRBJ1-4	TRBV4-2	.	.	TGTGCCAGCAGCCAAGATGCGGGGGGTCGGGAAAAACTGTTTTTT	CASSQDAGGREKLFF
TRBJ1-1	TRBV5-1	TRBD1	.	TGCGCCAGCAGCTTGGCCCTAAACAGGGGATCAAACACTGAAGCTTTCTTT	CASSLALNRGSNTEAFF
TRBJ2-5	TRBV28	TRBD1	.	TGTGCCAGCGGACTCCAGGGGGAAGAGACCCAGTACTTC	CASGLQGEETQYF
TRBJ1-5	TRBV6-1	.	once	TGTGCCAGCAGTGAAGCCTCGGGGGGTCAGCCCCAGCATTTT	CASSEASGGQPQHF
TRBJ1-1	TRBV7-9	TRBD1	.	TGTGCCAGCAGCACCAGGGGGGGCACTGAAGCTTTCTTT	CASSTRGGTEAFF
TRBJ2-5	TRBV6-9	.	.	TGTGCCAGCAGTTTCGAGCCGGAGACCCAGTACTTC	CASSFEPETQYF
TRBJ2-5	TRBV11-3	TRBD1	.	TGTGCCAGCAGCTTACAGGGGGCAGGAGAGACCCAGTACTTC	CASSLQGAGETQYF
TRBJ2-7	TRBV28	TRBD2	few	TGTGCCAGCAGCCCCCTGCGGGGGGGCACCTACGAGCAGTACTTC	CASSPLRGGTYEQYF
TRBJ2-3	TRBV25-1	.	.	TGTGCCAGCAGTGAAGCCGTGCGAGCTCCAGATACGCAGTATTTT	CASSEAVRAPDTQYF
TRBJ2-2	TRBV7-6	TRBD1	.	TGTGCCAGCAGCTTGGTCAGGGGGACCACCGGGGAGCTGTTTTTT	CASSLVRGTTGELFF
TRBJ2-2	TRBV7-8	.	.	TGTGCCAGCGCGTGGGGGGCGAAGAACACCGGGGAGCTGTTTTTT	CASAWGAKNTGELFF
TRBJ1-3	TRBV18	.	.	TGTGCCAGCTCATCTCGACAGACCTCTGGAAACACCATATATTTT	CASSSRQTSGNTIYF
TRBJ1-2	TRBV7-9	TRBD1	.	TGTGCCAGCAGCGGACAGGGTTTCTATGGCTACACCTTC	CASSGQGFYGYTF
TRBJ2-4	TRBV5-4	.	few	TGTGCCAGCAGCTTGGCGCAGAAAAACATTCAGTACTTC	CASSLAQKNIQYF
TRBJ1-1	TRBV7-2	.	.	TGTGCCAGCAGCGCAAAATCGGGGAGGGACACTGAAGCTTTCTTT	CASSAKSGRDTEAFF
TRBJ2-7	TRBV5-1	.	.	TGCGCCAGCAGCTTGGGAGTTGCGGTTGTCTCCGAGCAGTACTTC	CASSLGVAVVSEQYF
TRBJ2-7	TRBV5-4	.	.	TGTGCCAGCAGCTCGGGACTCCCCACCGGTAAGGAGTACGAGCAGTACTTC	CASSSGLPTGKEYEQYF
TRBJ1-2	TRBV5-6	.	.	TGTGCCAGCAGCTCGTTACCGGGTGGCTACACCTTC	CASSSLPGGYTF
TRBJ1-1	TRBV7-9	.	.	TGTGCCAGCAGCCTAAACCAGCCAAGGGACACTGAAGCTTTCTTT	CASSLNQPRDTEAFF
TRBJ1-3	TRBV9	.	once	TGTGCCAGCAGCGTCTCCCCCGACGGAAACACCATATATTTT	CASSVSPDGNTIYF
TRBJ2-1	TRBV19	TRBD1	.	TGTGCCAGTAGTATAGGGGGACAGGGAGATGAGCAGTTCTTC	CASSIGGQGDEQFF
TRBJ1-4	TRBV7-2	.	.	TGTGCCAGCAGCCTCTTCTCGGGAGGACGTGAAAAACTGTTTTTT	CASSLFSGGREKLFF
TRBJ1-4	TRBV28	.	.	TGTGCCAGCAGTTTTACTCTACAGGGAAGAAATGAAAAACTGTTTTTT	CASSFTLQGRNEKLFF
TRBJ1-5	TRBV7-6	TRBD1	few	TGTGCCAGCAGCTTAGATAGGGGACAGGGGGCAATCGGCAATCAGCCCCAGCATTTT	CASSLDRGQGAIGNQPQHF
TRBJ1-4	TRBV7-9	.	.	TGTGCCAGCAGCCCAGGGCAGGGCGTTGAAAAACTGTTTTTT	CASSPGQGVEKLFF
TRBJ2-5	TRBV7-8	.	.	TGTGCCAGCAGCGAAGAGGGCGGGGCAAACCCTGGGACCCAGTACTTC	CASSEEGGANPGTQYF
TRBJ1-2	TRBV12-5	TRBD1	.	TGTGCTAGTGCCGACAGGGGGAACGGCTACACCTTC	CASADRGNGYTF
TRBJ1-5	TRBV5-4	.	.	TGTGCCAGCAGCGGGGGCTACAATCAGCCCCAGCATTTT	CASSGGYNQPQHF
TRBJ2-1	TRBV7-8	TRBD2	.	TGTGCCAGCAGCTTCGGACTAGCGGCAGAGCAGTTCTTC	CASSFGLAAEQFF
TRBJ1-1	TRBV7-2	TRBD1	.	TGTGCCAGCAACAAAGCGACAGGGCCGAGGACTGAAGCTTTCTTT	CASNKATGPRTEAFF
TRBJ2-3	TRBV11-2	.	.	TGTGCCAGCTTTGGGGCAACAGATACGCAGTATTTT	CASFGATDTQYF
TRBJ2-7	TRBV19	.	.	TGTGCCAGTAGTGAGGAGGGACGCGAGCAGTACTTC	CASSEEGREQYF
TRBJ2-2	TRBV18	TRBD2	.	TGTGCCAGCTCACTACCGGGACTAGCGGGTAGGAACACCGGGGAGCTGTTTTTT	CASSLPGLAGRNTGELFF
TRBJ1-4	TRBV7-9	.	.	TGTGCCAGCAGCTTGTTCCCTAATGAAAAACTGTTTTTT	CASSLFPNEKLFF
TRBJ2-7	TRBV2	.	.	TGTGCCAGCAGTTGGAGCCCCACAATCTACGAGCAGTACTTC	CASSWSPTIYEQYF
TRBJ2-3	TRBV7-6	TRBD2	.	TGTGCCAGCAGCTTAGTTCAACTAGCGGGAGTGGCAGATACGCAGTATTTT	CASSLVQLAGVADTQYF
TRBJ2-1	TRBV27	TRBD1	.	TGTGCCAGCAGTTCAGGACAGGGGACTCCCTACAATGAGCAGTTCTTC	CASSSGQGTPYNEQFF